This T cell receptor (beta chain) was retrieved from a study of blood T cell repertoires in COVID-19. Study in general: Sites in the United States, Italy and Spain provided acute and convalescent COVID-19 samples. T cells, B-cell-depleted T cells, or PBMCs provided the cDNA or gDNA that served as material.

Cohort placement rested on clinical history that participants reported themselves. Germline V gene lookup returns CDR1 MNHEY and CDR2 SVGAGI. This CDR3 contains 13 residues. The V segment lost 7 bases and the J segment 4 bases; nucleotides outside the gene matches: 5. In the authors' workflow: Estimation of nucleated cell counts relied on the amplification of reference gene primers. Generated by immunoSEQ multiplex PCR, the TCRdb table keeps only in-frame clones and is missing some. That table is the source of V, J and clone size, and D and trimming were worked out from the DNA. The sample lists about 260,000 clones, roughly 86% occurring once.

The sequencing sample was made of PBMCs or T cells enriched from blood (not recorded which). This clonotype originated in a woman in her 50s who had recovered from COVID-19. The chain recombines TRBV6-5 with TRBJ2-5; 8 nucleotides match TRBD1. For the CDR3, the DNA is TGTGCCAGCACCAGGGGGCCAGGAGAGACCCAGTACTTC. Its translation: CASTRGPGETQYF.